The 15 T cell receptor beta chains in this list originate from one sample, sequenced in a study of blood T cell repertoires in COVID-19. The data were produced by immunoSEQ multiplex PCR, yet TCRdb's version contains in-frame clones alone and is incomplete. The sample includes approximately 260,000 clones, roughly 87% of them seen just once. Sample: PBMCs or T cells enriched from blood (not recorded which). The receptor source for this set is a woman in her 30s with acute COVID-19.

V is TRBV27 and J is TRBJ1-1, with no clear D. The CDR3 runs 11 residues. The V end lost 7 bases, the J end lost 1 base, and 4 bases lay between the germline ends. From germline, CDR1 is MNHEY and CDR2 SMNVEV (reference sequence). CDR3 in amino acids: CASIQNTEAFF. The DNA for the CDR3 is TGTGCCAGCATCCAGAACACTGAAGCTTTCTTT.

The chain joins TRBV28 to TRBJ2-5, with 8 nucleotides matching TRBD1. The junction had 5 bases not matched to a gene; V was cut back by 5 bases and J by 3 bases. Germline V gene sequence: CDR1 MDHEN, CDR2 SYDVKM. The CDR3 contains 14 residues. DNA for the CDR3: TGTGCCAGCAGTACTAACAGGGGGGAAGAGACCCAGTACTTC. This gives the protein CASSTNRGEETQYF.

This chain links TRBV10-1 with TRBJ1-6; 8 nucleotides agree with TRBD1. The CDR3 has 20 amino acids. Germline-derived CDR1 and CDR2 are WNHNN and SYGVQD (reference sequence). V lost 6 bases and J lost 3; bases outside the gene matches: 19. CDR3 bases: TGCGCCAGCAGCCCCGAACTTCTAGGACAGGGTCGACACTATAATTCACCCCTCCACTTT. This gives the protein CASSPELLGQGRHYNSPLHF.

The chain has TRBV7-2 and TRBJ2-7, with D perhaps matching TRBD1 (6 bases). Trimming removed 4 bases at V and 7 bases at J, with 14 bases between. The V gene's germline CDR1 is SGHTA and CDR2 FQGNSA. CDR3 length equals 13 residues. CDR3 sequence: CASSSRQAAEQYF. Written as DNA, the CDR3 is TGTGCCAGCAGCTCCCGACAGGCCGCAGAGCAGTACTTC.

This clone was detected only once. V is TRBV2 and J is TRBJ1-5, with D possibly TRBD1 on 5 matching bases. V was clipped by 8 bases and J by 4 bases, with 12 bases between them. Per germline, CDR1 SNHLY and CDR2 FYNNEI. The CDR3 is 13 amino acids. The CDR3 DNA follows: TGTGCCAGCGCTACAGGCACTAATCAGCCCCAGCATTTT. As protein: CASATGTNQPQHF.

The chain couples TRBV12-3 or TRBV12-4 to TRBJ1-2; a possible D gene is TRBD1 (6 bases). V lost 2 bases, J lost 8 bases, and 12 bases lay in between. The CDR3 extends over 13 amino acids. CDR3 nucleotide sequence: TGTGCCAGCAGTTTAACGGGGGGCGACGGCTACACCTTC. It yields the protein CASSLTGGDGYTF.

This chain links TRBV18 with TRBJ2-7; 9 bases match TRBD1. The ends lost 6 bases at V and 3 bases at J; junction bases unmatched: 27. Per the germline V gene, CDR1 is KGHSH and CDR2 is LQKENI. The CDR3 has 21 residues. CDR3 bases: TGTGCCAGCTCCCCAAATGTCCTGCCGCCCGGCACCGGGACAGGGAGCTACGAGCAGTACTTC. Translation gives CASSPNVLPPGTGTGSYEQYF.

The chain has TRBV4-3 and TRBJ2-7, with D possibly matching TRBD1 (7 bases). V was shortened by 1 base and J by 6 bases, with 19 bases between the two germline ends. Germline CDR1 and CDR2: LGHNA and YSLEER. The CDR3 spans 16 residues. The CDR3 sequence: CASSQGSTGRSSEQYF. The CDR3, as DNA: TGCGCCAGCAGCCAAGGGTCGACAGGGAGGTCGTCCGAGCAGTACTTC.

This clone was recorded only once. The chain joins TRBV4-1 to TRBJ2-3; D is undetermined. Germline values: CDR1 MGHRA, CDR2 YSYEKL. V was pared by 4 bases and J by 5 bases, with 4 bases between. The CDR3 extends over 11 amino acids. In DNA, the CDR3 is TGCGCCAGCAGCCCTAAAGATACGCAGTATTTT. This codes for CASSPKDTQYF.

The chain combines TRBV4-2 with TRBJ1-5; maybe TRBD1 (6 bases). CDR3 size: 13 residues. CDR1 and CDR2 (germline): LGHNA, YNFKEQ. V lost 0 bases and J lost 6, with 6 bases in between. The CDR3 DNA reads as TGTGCCAGCAGCCAAGACAGGGGTCAGCCCCAGCATTTT. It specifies CASSQDRGQPQHF.

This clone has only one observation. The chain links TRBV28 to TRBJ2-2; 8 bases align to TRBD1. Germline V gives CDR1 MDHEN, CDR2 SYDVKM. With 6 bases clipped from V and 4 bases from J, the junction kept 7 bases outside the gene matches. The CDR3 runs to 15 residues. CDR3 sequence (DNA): TGTGCCAGCAGCCGCACAACAGGGGGCACCGGGGAGCTGTTTTTT. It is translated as CASSRTTGGTGELFF.

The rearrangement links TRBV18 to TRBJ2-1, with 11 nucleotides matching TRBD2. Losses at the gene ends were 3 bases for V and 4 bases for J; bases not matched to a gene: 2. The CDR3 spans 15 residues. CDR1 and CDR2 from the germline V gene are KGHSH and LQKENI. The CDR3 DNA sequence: TGTGCCAGCTCACCCGGGACTAGCGGTTACAATGAGCAGTTCTTC. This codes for CASSPGTSGYNEQFF. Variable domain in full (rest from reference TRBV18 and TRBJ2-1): NAGVMQNPRHLVRRRGQEARLRCSPMKGHSHVYWYRQLPEEGLKFMVYLQKENIIDESGMPKERFSAEFPKEGPSILRIQQVVRGDSAAYFCASSPGTSGYNEQFFGPGTRLTVL.

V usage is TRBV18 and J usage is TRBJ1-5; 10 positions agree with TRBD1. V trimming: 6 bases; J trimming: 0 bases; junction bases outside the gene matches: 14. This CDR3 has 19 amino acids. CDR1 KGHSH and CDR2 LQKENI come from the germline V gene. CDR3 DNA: TGTGCCAGCTCGTCGACCGGGACAGGGGATCCCTATAGCAATCAGCCCCAGCATTTT. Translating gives CASSSTGTGDPYSNQPQHF.

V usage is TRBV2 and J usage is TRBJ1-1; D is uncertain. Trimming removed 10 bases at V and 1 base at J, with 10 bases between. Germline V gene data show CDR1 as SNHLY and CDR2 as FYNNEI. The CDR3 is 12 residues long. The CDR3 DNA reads TGTGCCACCCACAGACCGAACACTGAAGCTTTCTTT. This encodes CATHRPNTEAFF.

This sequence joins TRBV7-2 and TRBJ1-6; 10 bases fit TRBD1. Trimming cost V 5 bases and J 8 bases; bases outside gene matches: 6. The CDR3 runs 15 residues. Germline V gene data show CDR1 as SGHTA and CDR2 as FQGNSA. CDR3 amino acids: CASSDRGRRDSPLHF. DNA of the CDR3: TGTGCCAGCAGCGACAGGGGGCGAAGGGATTCACCCCTCCACTTT.